A single sample is the source of the 26 T cell receptor beta chains below, sequenced in a study of blood T cell repertoires in COVID-19. Produced via immunoSEQ multiplex PCR; TCRdb's table is partial and in-frame only. The sample holds about 61,000 clones; 88% are singletons and the top ten take about a fifth. The sample comprised peripheral blood. Source of these receptors: a woman between 45 and 65 years old with active or convalescent COVID-19.

The chain couples TRBV29-1 to TRBJ1-5; the D gene is possibly TRBD1 (6 bases). The CDR3 has 13 residues. V shed 4 bases and J shed 5 bases, with 12 bases lying between them. Germline loops: CDR1 SQVTM, CDR2 ANQGSEA. The CDR3 region is CSVGSNRDQPQHF. The CDR3, as DNA: TGCAGCGTTGGATCGAACAGGGATCAGCCCCAGCATTTT.

The chain has TRBV6-2 or TRBV6-3 and TRBJ1-2; D remains unclear. There are 15 residues in the CDR3. V was shortened by 3 bases and J by 6 bases, with 17 bases between the two germline ends. The germline V gene has CDR1 MNHEY and CDR2 SVGEGT. CDR3 coding DNA: TGTGCCAGCAGTTATTATGGTACGGCAGGTCATGGCTACACCTTC. Protein: CASSYYGTAGHGYTF.

V usage is TRBV5-5 and J usage is TRBJ2-5, with 10 bases that match TRBD2. Germline-derived CDR1 and CDR2 are SGHKS and YYEKEE (reference sequence). The CDR3 spans 14 residues. V was pared by 3 bases and J by 4 bases, with 3 bases of the junction left unmatched. The CDR3 DNA reads TGTGCCAGCAGCTCTAGCGGGAGTAGAGAGACCCAGTACTTC. It encodes CASSSSGSRETQYF. The full variable domain, its missing parts supplied by reference TRBV5-5 and TRBJ2-5, is DAGVTQSPTHLIKTRGQQVTLRCSPISGHKSVSWYQQVLGQGPQFIFQYYEKEERGRGNFPDRFSARQFPNYSSELNVNALLLGDSALYLCASSSSGSRETQYFGPGTRLLVL.

The rearrangement links TRBV9 to TRBJ1-1; a weak D match, TRBD1 (5 bases). The V end lost 5 bases, the J end lost 7 bases, and 18 bases lay between the germline ends. The CDR3 spans 14 residues. Germline-derived CDR1 and CDR2 are SGDLS and YYNGEE. The CDR3 here is CASRGEGRGDEAFF. In DNA form, the CDR3 reads TGTGCCAGCAGGGGCGAGGGCCGGGGGGATGAAGCTTTCTTT.

This sequence joins TRBV29-1 and TRBJ1-2, with D perhaps TRBD1 (5 bases). Germline CDR1 and CDR2: SQVTM and ANQGSEA. Trimming stripped 6 bases from V and 3 bases from J, with 17 bases between. CDR3 length equals 14 residues. The chain's CDR3 is CSVPSLQADYGYTF. Written as DNA, the CDR3 is TGCAGCGTCCCTTCCCTACAGGCAGACTATGGCTACACCTTC.

The rearrangement links TRBV27 to TRBJ2-3; no firm D call. V lost 5 bases to trimming and J lost 0 bases, with 9 bases between them. This CDR3 contains 14 residues. Germline CDR1 and CDR2: MNHEY and SMNVEV (reference sequence). The CDR3 protein is CASSTVTSTDTQYF. The CDR3 DNA is TGTGCCAGCAGTACCGTGACAAGCACAGATACGCAGTATTTT.

J is TRBJ2-2 and V is TRBV10-1; 7 bases are a match to TRBD1. The CDR3 consists of 15 residues. From germline, CDR1 is WNHNN and CDR2 SYGVQD (reference sequence). V was clipped by 5 bases and J by 4 bases; unmatched bases: 7. The CDR3 loop reads CASSKTTGSTGELFF. The DNA of the CDR3 is TGCGCCAGCAGTAAGACGACAGGGTCCACCGGGGAGCTGTTTTTT.

This rearrangement joins TRBV6-5 to TRBJ2-1, with 9 bases matching TRBD2. Germline loops: CDR1 MNHEY, CDR2 SVGAGI. V shed 11 bases, J shed 2 bases, and the junction held 7 bases outside the gene matches. The CDR3 sequence is 14 residues long. The CDR3 reads CAAQPSGTYNEQFF. CDR3 bases: TGTGCCGCTCAGCCTAGCGGGACCTACAATGAGCAGTTCTTC.

This chain joins TRBV5-6 and TRBJ2-1, with 7 bases that match TRBD1. The CDR3 is made up of 14 amino acids. V lost 4 bases, J lost 7 bases, and 8 bases stayed unmatched. Germline V CDR1 and CDR2: SGHDT, YYEEEE. The CDR3 sequence: CASSIQGIENEQFF. The CDR3 bases are TGTGCCAGCAGCATACAGGGGATAGAGAATGAGCAGTTCTTC.

The chain has TRBV11-1 and TRBJ2-1; 16 nucleotides align to TRBD2. The junction had 6 bases not matched to a gene; V was cut back by 5 bases and J by 8 bases. The CDR3 has 16 amino acids. Germline V gene lookup returns CDR1 SGHAT and CDR2 FQDESV (reference sequence). This CDR3 reads CASSPPGLAGGHEQFF. The CDR3 DNA reads as TGTGCCAGCAGCCCCCCGGGACTAGCGGGAGGGCATGAGCAGTTCTTC.

A few counts support this clone. The gene calls are TRBV19 and TRBJ1-4, with TRBD1 identical over 9 bases. This CDR3 contains 19 residues. Germline trimming cut 3 bases from V and 0 bases from J; bases unmatched to any gene: 11. The germline V gene encodes CDR1 LNHDA and CDR2 SQIVND (reference sequence). This CDR3 reads CASSMGPGQGAATNEKLFF. The CDR3 nucleotides are TGTGCCAGTAGTATGGGGCCGGGACAGGGAGCGGCAACTAATGAAAAACTGTTTTTT. The whole variable domain, remainder taken from reference TRBV19 and TRBJ1-4, is DGGITQSPKYLFRKEGQNVTLSCEQNLNHDAMYWYRQDPGQGLRLIYYSQIVNDFQKGDIAEGYSVSREKKESFPLTVTSAQKNPTAFYLCASSMGPGQGAATNEKLFFGSGTQLSVL.

The CDR3 nucleotides read TGCAGCGTTGAAGAGGGCCTAGCGTCAGATACGCAGTATTTT. Translated: CSVEEGLASDTQYF. The chain is built from TRBV29-1 and TRBJ2-3, with D possibly being TRBD2 (6 bases). This CDR3 comprises 14 residues. The V and J ends lost 0 bases and 4 bases respectively, with 11 bases between them. The germline gives CDR1 SQVTM, CDR2 ANQGSEA.

The J gene is TRBJ1-5, the V gene TRBV30; tentative D call: TRBD1 (5 bases). Germline V gives CDR1 GTSNPN, CDR2 SVGIG (reference sequence). The V gene lost 0 bases and the J gene lost 4 bases, with 13 bases spanning the gap. The CDR3 covers 15 residues. DNA for the CDR3: TGTGCCTGGAGTGTTCAGGGTCTCAGAAATCAGCCCCAGCATTTT. This sequence encodes CAWSVQGLRNQPQHF. The complete variable domain, with remaining parts taken from reference TRBV30 and TRBJ1-5, reads SQTIHQWPATLVQPVGSPLSLECTVEGTSNPNLYWYRQAAGRGLQLLFYSVGIGQISSEVPQNLSASRPQDRQFILSSKKLLLSDSGFYLCAWSVQGLRNQPQHFGDGTRLSIL.

V is TRBV19 and J is TRBJ2-2, with D tentatively TRBD1 (6 bases). Germline values: CDR1 LNHDA, CDR2 SQIVND (reference sequence). The V gene lost 7 bases and the J gene lost 6 bases, with 15 bases spanning the gap. This CDR3 is 14 amino acids long. The CDR3 here is CASTPGQFSGELFF. The DNA for the CDR3 is TGTGCCAGTACCCCGGGACAATTTTCCGGGGAGCTGTTTTTT.

Only a few counts were recorded for this clone. The V gene is TRBV7-9, the J gene TRBJ2-5, with 8 nucleotides matching TRBD2. The CDR3 has 15 residues. Germline V gene sequence: CDR1 SEHNR, CDR2 FQNEAQ (reference sequence). V shed 2 bases, J shed 3 bases, and the junction held 5 bases outside the gene matches. In DNA form, the CDR3 reads TGTGCCAGCAGCTTAAACGGGAGGGCCGAAGAGACCCAGTACTTC. Translating gives CASSLNGRAEETQYF.

The gene calls are TRBV2 and TRBJ1-4; 7 bases agree with TRBD1. This CDR3 spans 17 amino acids. Per the germline V gene, CDR1 is SNHLY and CDR2 is FYNNEI. Unmatched junction bases numbered 9, after V lost 2 bases and J lost 3 bases. The DNA of the CDR3 is TGTGCCAGCAGTGAAAGGACAGGAGGTCTCTCTAATGAAAAACTGTTTTTT. Amino acid sequence: CASSERTGGLSNEKLFF.

This chain joins TRBV5-1 and TRBJ2-4, with 9 bases lining up with TRBD2. Trimming cost V 0 bases and J 5 bases; bases outside gene matches: 3. Germline CDR1 and CDR2: SGHRS and YFSETQ. The CDR3 totals 15 residues. Here the CDR3 DNA reads TGCGCCAGCAGCTTGGAACTAGCGGGCCAAAACATTCAGTACTTC. Amino acids: CASSLELAGQNIQYF.

The chain employs TRBV5-8 and TRBJ1-5, with TRBD1 matching over 7 bases. CDR3 size: 15 residues. The V and J ends lost 0 bases and 5 bases, in that order; junction bases with no gene match: 5. Germline loops: CDR1 SGHTS, CDR2 YDEGEE. DNA of the CDR3: TGTGCCAGCAGCTTGGCGCCAGGGGGGCATCAGCCCCAGCATTTT. It is translated as CASSLAPGGHQPQHF.

This rearrangement joins TRBV5-1 to TRBJ2-5, with TRBD2 matching 14 bases. The V gene's germline CDR1 is SGHRS and CDR2 YFSETQ. There are 20 residues in the CDR3. With V trimmed by 4 bases and J by 5 bases, 19 bases remained unmatched. CDR3 nucleotide sequence: TGCGCCAGCAGCCAAAGGGGACTAGCGGGAGAGGATTGGGTTAACGAGACCCAGTACTTC. Protein product: CASSQRGLAGEDWVNETQYF.

The gene calls are TRBV5-1 and TRBJ2-3; 9 bases agree with TRBD2. Germline loops: CDR1 SGHRS, CDR2 YFSETQ. J gave up 1 base and V 5 bases, and 5 bases lay outside the gene matches. This CDR3 comprises 15 residues. CDR3 protein: CASRYRTSGTDTQYF. Here the CDR3 DNA reads TGCGCCAGCAGATATAGGACTAGCGGCACAGATACGCAGTATTTT.

This clone was counted ten times or more. V is TRBV18 and J is TRBJ1-6; D perhaps matches TRBD1 (5 bases). CDR1 KGHSH and CDR2 LQKENI come from the germline V gene. The ends were cut back, 5 bases at V and 5 bases at J, with 10 bases in the middle. The CDR3 is made up of 14 amino acids. The CDR3 DNA sequence: TGTGCCAGCTCAGGGGCAGGGAATAATTCACCCCTCCACTTT. The encoded protein is CASSGAGNNSPLHF.

The CDR3 here is CGTEGPEAFF. CDR3 in DNA: TGCGGAACAGAGGGCCCTGAAGCTTTCTTT. The chain links TRBV20-1 to TRBJ1-1, with D hard to call. The CDR3 is 10 amino acids. Per germline, CDR1 DFQATT and CDR2 SNEGSKA (reference sequence).

The chain uses TRBV9 and TRBJ2-3, with D tentatively TRBD2 (6 bases). In germline, CDR1 is SGDLS, CDR2 YYNGEE. The CDR3 runs to 13 residues. The germline V and J ends were trimmed by 9 bases and 3 bases, with 14 bases remaining between them. CDR3 region: CATRPAGTDTQYF. CDR3 coding DNA: TGTGCCACCAGGCCCGCGGGAACAGATACGCAGTATTTT.

The chain couples TRBV30 to TRBJ1-6; tentatively, D is TRBD1 (6 bases). V was cut by 4 bases and J by 7 bases, with 11 bases left in between. This CDR3 has 13 amino acids. Germline assignment: CDR1 GTSNPN and CDR2 SVGIG (reference sequence). CDR3 DNA: TGTGCCTGGAAGGGGGGGTACAATTCACCCCTCCACTTT. The encoded protein is CAWKGGYNSPLHF. Together with reference TRBV30 and TRBJ1-6, the CDR3 gives the full variable domain: SQTIHQWPATLVQPVGSPLSLECTVEGTSNPNLYWYRQAAGRGLQLLFYSVGIGQISSEVPQNLSASRPQDRQFILSSKKLLLSDSGFYLCAWKGGYNSPLHFGNGTRLTVT.

J is TRBJ2-7 and V is TRBV29-1, with 7 bases aligning to TRBD1. Trimming cost V 5 bases and J 3 bases; bases outside gene matches: 7. The length of the CDR3 is 13 residues. Per germline, CDR1 SQVTM and CDR2 ANQGSEA. The CDR3 DNA sequence: TGCAGCGTTCGACCGGGACAGAGCTACGAGCAGTACTTC. Its translation: CSVRPGQSYEQYF.

V usage is TRBV14 and J usage is TRBJ2-7; the D gene is possibly TRBD2 (6 bases). There are 15 residues in the CDR3. Trimming took off 0 bases at V and 1 base at J, with 10 bases between the two ends. Germline V gives CDR1 SGHDN, CDR2 FVKESK. The CDR3 DNA sequence: TGTGCCAGCAGCCAAGATGGCGGGACGTCCTACGAGCAGTACTTC. Translating it yields CASSQDGGTSYEQYF.